This TCR beta chain was found in a study of T cells in Graves' hyperthyroidism and ophthalmopathy. The V gene end was trimmed by 6 bases and the J gene end by 5 bases; junction bases not matched to a gene: 11. CDR3 length: 17 amino acids. CDR1 and CDR2 from the germline V gene are DFQATT and SNEGSKA (reference sequence). Based on clinical symptoms, serum thyroxine and TRAb, thyroid ultrasound and orbital computed tomography, diagnoses were reached. Researchers took RNA transcripts and amplified the TCR beta CDR3 regions from them. HTBI primers drove first-round RT-PCR of the TCR CDR3. TCRdb ran MiXCR on the multiplex PCR reads and lists one entry per CDR3 protein. The profile shows some 550,000 distinct CDR3 sequences, roughly 16% of them singletons. Ten or more counts support this clonotype.

This sequence was found in a woman aged 40 to 50 with Graves' ophthalmopathy. Sequenced: blood. The chain joins TRBV20-1 to TRBJ2-1, with 15 bases lining up with TRBD2. The chain's CDR3 is CSARTSGRERGHNEQFF. The CDR3 DNA reads as TGCAGTGCCCGGACTAGCGGGAGGGAGAGGGGTCACAATGAGCAGTTCTTC.